This entry is about one T cell receptor (beta chain). Its specificity is unknown. The data were obtained in a study of cytomegalovirus exposure and HLA in healthy donors. PCR primers comprised 60 Vbeta and 13 Jbeta primers. Generated by immunoSEQ multiplex PCR, the TCRdb table keeps only in-frame clones and is missing some. The sample records 80,000 to 100,000 clones, over 65% being singletons. Study-wide results and caveats: The study labeled around 160 TCR beta chains cytomegalovirus-associated. Most TCR sequences were seen very rarely across donors, but some public TCRs occurred in many. Later genetic work tied a missense DCLRE1C variant to beta-chain V and J trimming. The study carried out a later analysis of TCR beta sequences. It associated 15,000 to 20,000 of them with specific HLA alleles at a false discovery rate of 0.05.

This CDR3 region has 16 residues. CDR1 and CDR2 from the germline V gene are MDHEN and SYDVKM. V was trimmed by 6 bases and J by 6 bases, leaving 20 bases between them. This chain links TRBV28 with TRBJ1-4; D might be TRBD1 (5 bases). The TCR was taken from a human donor in good health. The sequencing sample was made of PBMCs. This chain's CDR3 is CASRRPPGTSYEKLFF. The CDR3 DNA follows: TGTGCCAGCAGAAGACCTCCCGGGACTAGTTATGAAAAACTGTTTTTT.